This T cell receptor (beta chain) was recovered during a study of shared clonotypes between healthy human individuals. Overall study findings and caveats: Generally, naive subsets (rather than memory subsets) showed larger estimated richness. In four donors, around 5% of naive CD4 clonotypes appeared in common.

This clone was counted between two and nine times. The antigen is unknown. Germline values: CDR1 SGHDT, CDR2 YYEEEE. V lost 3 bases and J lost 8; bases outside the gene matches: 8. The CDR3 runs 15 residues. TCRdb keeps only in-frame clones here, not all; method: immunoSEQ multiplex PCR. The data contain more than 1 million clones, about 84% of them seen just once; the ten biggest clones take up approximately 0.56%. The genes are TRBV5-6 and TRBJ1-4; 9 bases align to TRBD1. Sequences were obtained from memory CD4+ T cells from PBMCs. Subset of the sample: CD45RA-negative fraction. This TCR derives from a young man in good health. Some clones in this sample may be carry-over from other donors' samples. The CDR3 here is CASSSLQGAVEKLFF. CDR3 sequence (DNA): TGTGCCAGCAGCTCCCTACAGGGGGCGGTGGAAAAACTGTTTTTT.